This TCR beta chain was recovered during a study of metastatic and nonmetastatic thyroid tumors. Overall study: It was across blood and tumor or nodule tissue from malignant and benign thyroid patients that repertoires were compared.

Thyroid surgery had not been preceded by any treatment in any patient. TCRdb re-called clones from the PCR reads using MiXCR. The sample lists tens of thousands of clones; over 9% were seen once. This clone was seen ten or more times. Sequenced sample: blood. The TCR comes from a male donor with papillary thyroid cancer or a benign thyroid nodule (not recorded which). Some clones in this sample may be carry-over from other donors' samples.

For the CDR3, the DNA is TGTGCCAGCAGCCCTGGGGGTAGCGGGAGGTCGGATACGCAGTATTTT. Protein product: CASSPGGSGRSDTQYF. This chain uses TRBV3-1 with TRBJ2-3, with 10 bases aligning to TRBD2. J lost 6 bases, V lost 4 bases, and 10 bases had no gene match. Per germline, CDR1 LGHDT and CDR2 YNNKEL (reference sequence). The CDR3 contains 16 residues.